The 7 T cell receptor beta chains below all came from one sample that was sequenced in a study of T-cell memory formation after mild COVID-19. TCRdb passed the 5' RACE reads through MiXCR, listing each CDR3 protein once. The sample lists some 300,000 distinct CDR3 sequences, approximately 22% seen once, with roughly a fifth in the top ten. The sample consisted of PBMCs or a T cell subset sorted from them (not recorded which). The receptors stem from a man aged 18 to 30 who had mild COVID-19 (a few samples of this study predate the infection). Cell type and time point are not known.

J is TRBJ2-3 and V is TRBV2; D ambiguous. Germline V gene lookup returns CDR1 SNHLY and CDR2 FYNNEI. The V end was cut by 6 bases, the J end by 4 bases, with 8 bases between. The CDR3 spans 12 residues. CDR3 coding DNA: TGTGCCAGCAGAGGAGATGCAGATACGCAGTATTTT. It encodes CASRGDADTQYF.

This clonotype came up a few times. This chain links TRBV11-2 with TRBJ2-1; 10 nucleotides line up with TRBD1. CDR1 SGHAT and CDR2 FQNNGV come from the germline V gene. The CDR3 loop spans 15 amino acids. With V trimmed by 5 bases and J by 7 bases, 8 bases remained unmatched. CDR3 in DNA: TGTGCCAGCAGCAGGAGGGACAGGGGTTTTAATGAGCAGTTCTTC. Its translation is CASSRRDRGFNEQFF.

DNA of the CDR3: TGCGCCAGCAGGAAGGGAGGTCGGGGGGTCACAGATACGCAGTATTTT. It specifies CASRKGGRGVTDTQYF. The J gene is TRBJ2-3, the V gene TRBV10-2, with 7 bases aligning to TRBD2. Germline V gives CDR1 WSHSY, CDR2 SAAADI. V shed 6 bases, J shed 2 bases, and the junction held 11 bases outside the gene matches. The CDR3 totals 16 residues.

Only a few counts were recorded for this clonotype. This chain uses TRBV15 with TRBJ2-7; no firm D call. Between the trimmed V and J ends, which lost 1 base and 3 bases, there was a span of 13 bases. CDR1 is LNHNV and CDR2 is YYDKDF in the germline V gene (reference sequence). There are 15 residues in the CDR3. The CDR3 spells CATSRGIDTRYEQYV. The CDR3 DNA is TGTGCCACCAGCAGAGGGATTGACACCCGCTACGAGCAGTACGTC.

The CDR3 sequence: CSARSAGGAEQFF. CDR3 DNA: TGCAGTGCTAGATCCGCGGGGGGTGCTGAGCAGTTCTTC. The rearrangement uses TRBV20-1 and TRBJ2-1, with TRBD2 matching over 8 bases. Losses at the gene ends were 2 bases for V and 9 bases for J; bases not matched to a gene: 6. CDR1 is DFQATT, CDR2 SNEGSKA, per germline (reference sequence). The CDR3 spans 13 residues.

The V call is TRBV12-3 or TRBV12-4, the J call TRBJ1-2; D unresolved. The CDR3 totals 16 residues. Between the trimmed V and J ends, which lost 3 bases and 8 bases, there was a span of 22 bases. The CDR3 DNA is TGTGCCAGCAGTTTGTTCCCCCTTGGGAGGGCGGGAGGCTACACCTTC. This gives the protein CASSLFPLGRAGGYTF.

This clonotype showed up just once. This chain joins TRBV4-2 and TRBJ1-4; D not certain. CDR1 and CDR2 (germline): LGHNA, YNFKEQ. The V gene lost 2 bases and the J gene lost 0 bases, with 7 bases spanning the gap. The CDR3 spans 15 residues. The CDR3 DNA reads as TGTGCCAGCAGCCAATTCAGTGCAACTAATGAAAAACTGTTTTTT. Protein product: CASSQFSATNEKLFF.